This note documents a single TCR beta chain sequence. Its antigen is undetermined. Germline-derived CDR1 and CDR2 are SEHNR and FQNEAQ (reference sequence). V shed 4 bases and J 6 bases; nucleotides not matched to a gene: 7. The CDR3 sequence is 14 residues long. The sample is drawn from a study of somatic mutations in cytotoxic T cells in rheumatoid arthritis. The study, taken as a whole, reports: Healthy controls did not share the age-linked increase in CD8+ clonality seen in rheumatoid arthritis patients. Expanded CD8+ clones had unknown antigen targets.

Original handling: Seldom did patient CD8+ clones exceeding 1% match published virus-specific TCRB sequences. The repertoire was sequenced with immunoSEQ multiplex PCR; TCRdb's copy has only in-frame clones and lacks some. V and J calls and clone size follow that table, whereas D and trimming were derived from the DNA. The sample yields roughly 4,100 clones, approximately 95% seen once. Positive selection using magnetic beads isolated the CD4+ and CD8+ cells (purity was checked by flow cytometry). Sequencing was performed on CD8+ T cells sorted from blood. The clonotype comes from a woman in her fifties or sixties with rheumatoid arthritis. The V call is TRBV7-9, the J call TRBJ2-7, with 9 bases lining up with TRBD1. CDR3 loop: CASSYPGQGPEQYF. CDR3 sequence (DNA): TGTGCCAGCAGCTACCCGGGACAGGGTCCCGAGCAGTACTTC.